The present T cell receptor (beta chain) was sequenced within a study of CD8 T cells in Susac syndrome. This clonotype showed up just once. The RNA input was roughly 0.45 to 1 ug, and it was reverse transcribed with random hexamers. A multiplex approach, immunoSEQ multiplex PCR, amplified TCR beta CDR3 across 54 Vbeta and 13 Jbeta. TCRdb reanalysed the immunoSEQ multiplex PCR reads using MiXCR and keeps one entry per CDR3 protein. The sample shows approximately 190,000 distinct CDR3 sequences, over 85% of them seen only once. Sequencing of TCR beta was performed on blood CD8+ T cells and on blood CD4+ T cells. The sequenced material came from CD4+ T cells from PBMCs. The TCR originated in a human donor in good health.

The CDR3 DNA is TGTGCCACCAGTGACCAACAGGGGTCAGGGGATACGCAGTATTTT. Translation gives CATSDQQGSGDTQYF. The chain is built from TRBV24-1 and TRBJ2-3; 7 nucleotides match TRBD1. The CDR3 has 15 amino acids. The V gene's germline CDR1 is KGHDR and CDR2 SFDVKD. V was pared by 4 bases and J by 6 bases, with 9 bases of the junction left unmatched.